This T cell receptor (beta chain) was sequenced for a study of T cells after yellow fever vaccination. General study results and limits: Primary-vaccination clones mostly resurfaced post-booster (under 98% CD4, approximately 90% CD8).

Using its own MiXCR run on the 5' RACE reads, TCRdb lists one record per CDR3 protein. This sample yields about 300,000 distinct CDR3 sequences, of which around 7% are seen a single time; 15% to 20% belongs to the top ten. Germline lookup yields CDR1 SEHNR and CDR2 FQNEAQ (reference sequence). Trimming took off 7 bases at V and 2 bases at J, with 11 bases between the two ends. The CDR3 consists of 14 residues. The sample holds a few counts of this clonotype. The target antigen is unknown. The rearrangement joins TRBV7-9 to TRBJ2-2, with D possibly matching TRBD1 (5 bases). The sequence was collected from a man between 18 and 29 years old who received the YFV17D yellow fever vaccine. The sample was PBMCs, taken about 41 days after the first yellow fever vaccination. CDR3 sequence reads: CASKLGQNTGELFF. The CDR3 DNA reads as TGTGCCAGCAAGTTAGGACAAAACACCGGGGAGCTGTTTTTT. The whole variable domain, filled in from reference TRBV7-9 and TRBJ2-2, reads DTGVSQNPRHKITKRGQNVTFRCDPISEHNRLYWYRQTLGQGPEFLTYFQNEAQLEKSRLLSDRFSAERPKGSFSTLEIQRTEQGDSAMYLCASKLGQNTGELFFGEGSRLTVL.